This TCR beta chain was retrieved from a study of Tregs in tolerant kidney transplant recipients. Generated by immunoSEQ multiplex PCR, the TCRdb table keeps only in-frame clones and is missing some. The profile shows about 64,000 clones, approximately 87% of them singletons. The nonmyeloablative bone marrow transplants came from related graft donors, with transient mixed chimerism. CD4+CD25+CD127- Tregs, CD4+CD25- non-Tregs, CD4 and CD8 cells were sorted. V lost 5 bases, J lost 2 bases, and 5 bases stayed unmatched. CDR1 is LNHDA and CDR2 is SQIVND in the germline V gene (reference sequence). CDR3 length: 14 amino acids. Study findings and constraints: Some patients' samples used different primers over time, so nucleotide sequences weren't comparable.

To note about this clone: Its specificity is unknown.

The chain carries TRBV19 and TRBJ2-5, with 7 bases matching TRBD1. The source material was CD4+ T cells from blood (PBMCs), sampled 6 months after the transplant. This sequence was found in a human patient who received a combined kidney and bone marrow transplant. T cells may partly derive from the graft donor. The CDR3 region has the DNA TGTGCCAGTAGTGATCGGGACAGTCAAGAGACCCAGTACTTC. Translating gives CASSDRDSQETQYF.